A selection of T cell receptor beta chains follows, all from one sample in a study of T cell responses to AZD1222 COVID-19 vaccine. Sequencing used immunoSEQ multiplex PCR; TCRdb keeps in-frame clones, though not all of them. The sample records 150,000 to 200,000 clones, 80% to 95% being singletons. Sequencing was performed on peripheral blood, taken 28 days after the second AZD1222 dose. The origin of the receptors is an adult who received the AZD1222 COVID-19 vaccine. CDR3s include the opening cysteine and the closing phenylalanine or tryptophan. Fields, in order: clone size, V gene, D gene, J gene, CDR3 protein, CDR3 DNA. D genes are given only for firm matches. Some rows have no size entry. The others give once, few or many, or a class for an expanded clone.

size: .; V: TRBV18; D: .; J: TRBJ1-5; CDR3: CASSPSGNQPQHF; DNA: TGTGCCAGCTCACCGTCGGGAAATCAGCCCCAGCATTTT
size: .; V: TRBV28; D: .; J: TRBJ1-2; CDR3: CASSFGDDRDYGYTF; DNA: TGTGCCAGCAGTTTCGGGGACGATCGGGACTATGGCTACACCTTC
size: .; V: TRBV3-1/TRBV3-2; D: TRBD1; J: TRBJ1-3; CDR3: CASSQPRTGVKGNTIYF; DNA: TGTGCCAGCAGCCAACCGAGGACAGGGGTGAAAGGAAACACCATATATTTT
size: .; V: TRBV28; D: TRBD1; J: TRBJ1-4; CDR3: CASSYRDRGRTNEKLFF; DNA: TGTGCCAGCAGCTACCGGGACAGGGGTAGAACTAATGAAAAACTGTTTTTT
size: .; V: TRBV4-3; D: TRBD2; J: TRBJ2-2; CDR3: CASSQDIAGGNTGELFF; DNA: TGCGCCAGCAGCCAAGACATAGCGGGGGGGAACACCGGGGAGCTGTTTTTT
size: .; V: TRBV7-6; D: TRBD2; J: TRBJ2-3; CDR3: CASSVAGTETDTQYF; DNA: TGTGCCAGCAGCGTAGCGGGGACGGAAACAGATACGCAGTATTTT
size: .; V: TRBV4-2; D: .; J: TRBJ1-1; CDR3: CASSQVQNPNTEAFF; DNA: TGTGCCAGCAGCCAAGTCCAGAACCCTAACACTGAAGCTTTCTTT
size: .; V: TRBV6-5; D: .; J: TRBJ1-5; CDR3: CASSSFAGSNQPQHF; DNA: TGTGCCAGCAGTTCCTTTGCCGGGAGCAATCAGCCCCAGCATTTT
size: .; V: TRBV7-3; D: TRBD1; J: TRBJ2-2; CDR3: CASSHRQGVPGELFF; DNA: TGTGCCAGCAGCCATAGACAGGGGGTCCCCGGGGAGCTGTTTTTT
size: .; V: TRBV3-1/TRBV3-2; D: TRBD2; J: TRBJ2-5; CDR3: CASSPVLGGGGARETQYF; DNA: TGTGCCAGCAGCCCCGTCCTGGGGGGCGGGGGGGCCCGGGAGACCCAGTACTTC
size: .; V: TRBV27; D: TRBD2; J: TRBJ2-1; CDR3: CASSTPRLAGINEQFF; DNA: TGTGCCAGCAGTACCCCCCGACTAGCGGGTATTAATGAGCAGTTCTTC
size: .; V: TRBV19; D: .; J: TRBJ1-5; CDR3: CASSIPDPGNQPQHF; DNA: TGTGCCAGTAGTATCCCCGACCCGGGGAATCAGCCCCAGCATTTT
size: .; V: TRBV28; D: .; J: TRBJ1-5; CDR3: CATQEGGSNQPQHF; DNA: TGTGCCACCCAGGAGGGTGGGAGCAATCAGCCCCAGCATTTT
size: once; V: TRBV11-2; D: .; J: TRBJ2-1; CDR3: CASSLVPRGHEFGNEQFF; DNA: TGTGCCAGCAGCTTAGTGCCTCGGGGACACGAATTTGGAAATGAGCAGTTCTTC
size: .; V: TRBV6-2/TRBV6-3; D: TRBD2; J: TRBJ2-5; CDR3: CASSYRAGGGIQETQYF; DNA: TGTGCCAGCAGTTACCGAGCTGGCGGGGGTATCCAAGAGACCCAGTACTTC
size: .; V: TRBV6-5; D: .; J: TRBJ2-5; CDR3: CASSQGGWETQYF; DNA: TGTGCCAGCAGTCAGGGTGGGTGGGAGACCCAGTACTTC
size: .; V: TRBV18; D: .; J: TRBJ2-7; CDR3: CASSAGGTAHEQYF; DNA: TGTGCCAGCTCAGCCGGCGGGACAGCCCACGAGCAGTACTTC
size: .; V: TRBV5-1; D: TRBD1; J: TRBJ2-2; CDR3: CASSLAFGQGGNGELFF; DNA: TGCGCCAGCAGCTTGGCCTTTGGACAGGGGGGGAACGGGGAGCTGTTTTTT
size: once; V: TRBV19; D: .; J: TRBJ1-5; CDR3: CASSTDSFNQPQHF; DNA: TGTGCCAGTAGTACAGACAGTTTCAATCAGCCCCAGCATTTT
size: .; V: TRBV29-1; D: .; J: TRBJ1-2; CDR3: CSATRAGYYGYTF; DNA: TGCAGCGCTACCCGGGCAGGATACTATGGCTACACCTTC